This is a list of T cell receptor beta chains from one sample in a study of shared T cell receptors in the human thymus. TCRdb keeps only in-frame clones here, not all; method: immunoSEQ multiplex PCR. The sample records some 660,000 clones, approximately 87% being singletons. In addition, the sample was reused for a study of human thymus T cells.

Sequenced material: thymocytes. These receptors originate from a boy less than two years old with a congenital heart defect. CDR3s include the opening cysteine and the closing phenylalanine or tryptophan. Each record gives: D gene, J gene, clone size, V gene, CDR3 DNA, CDR3 protein. A D gene is named only where the DNA matches it firmly. Clone size is shown for a subset of rows, as once, few, many or a class of expanded clone.

d_gene: .; j_gene: TRBJ1-3; abundance: few; v_gene: TRBV7-2; CDR3nt: TGTGCCAGCAGCTTAGCAGGTTTTGAGGGTTCTGGAAACACCATATATTTT; CDR3aa: CASSLAGFEGSGNTIYF
d_gene: .; j_gene: TRBJ1-2; abundance: .; v_gene: TRBV7-9; CDR3nt: TGTGCCAGCAGAAGACAGGATGGGGGAACCTTC; CDR3aa: CASRRQDGGTF
d_gene: TRBD2; j_gene: TRBJ2-3; abundance: .; v_gene: TRBV4-1; CDR3nt: TGCGCCAGCAGCCAAGAACTAGCGGGAGATGGAGATACGCAGTATTTT; CDR3aa: CASSQELAGDGDTQYF
d_gene: .; j_gene: TRBJ2-3; abundance: .; v_gene: TRBV9; CDR3nt: TGTGCCAGCAGCGCCTTTAGCGTCGCAGATACGCAGTATTTT; CDR3aa: CASSAFSVADTQYF
d_gene: .; j_gene: TRBJ1-2; abundance: .; v_gene: TRBV4-3; CDR3nt: TGCGCCAGCAGCCGCACCCCGATGGACAGTGAAGTAAATGGCTACACCTTC; CDR3aa: CASSRTPMDSEVNGYTF
d_gene: .; j_gene: TRBJ1-3; abundance: .; v_gene: TRBV12-5; CDR3nt: TGTGCTAGTGGCCCAGGGGTTGTAGGAAACACCATATATTTT; CDR3aa: CASGPGVVGNTIYF
d_gene: TRBD1; j_gene: TRBJ1-1; abundance: .; v_gene: TRBV2; CDR3nt: TGTGCCAGTGGACTAACAGGGGCGAACACTGAAGCTTTCTTT; CDR3aa: CASGLTGANTEAFF
d_gene: .; j_gene: TRBJ1-3; abundance: .; v_gene: TRBV14; CDR3nt: TGTGCCAGCAGCCAAGAGAGCCCCGTCTCTGGAAACACCATATATTTT; CDR3aa: CASSQESPVSGNTIYF
d_gene: TRBD1; j_gene: TRBJ2-2; abundance: .; v_gene: TRBV14; CDR3nt: TGTGCCAGCAGCCCATGGACAGGGTTAGCCGGGGAGCTGTTTTTT; CDR3aa: CASSPWTGLAGELFF
d_gene: .; j_gene: TRBJ1-4; abundance: .; v_gene: TRBV14; CDR3nt: TGTGCCAGCAGCCAAGTTACGACACGGCCAACTAATGAAAAACTGTTTTTT; CDR3aa: CASSQVTTRPTNEKLFF
d_gene: TRBD2; j_gene: TRBJ2-5; abundance: once; v_gene: TRBV4-3; CDR3nt: TGCGCCAGCAGCCAAGACTTAGCGGGGGCGGCGGTAGAGACCCAGTACTTC; CDR3aa: CASSQDLAGAAVETQYF